Each of the 4 T cell receptor beta chains below was sequenced from the same sample in a study of T cells after yellow fever vaccination. TCRdb ran MiXCR on the 5' RACE reads and lists one entry per CDR3 protein. This repertoire shows about 260,000 distinct CDR3 sequences, around 13% found once; its top ten account for 0.4% to 0.55%. The source was CD4+ T cells sorted from PBMCs, collected 45 days after the yellow fever booster vaccination. Receptor source: a man aged 25 to 45 who received the YFV17D yellow fever vaccine.

This clonotype has ten or more counts. V usage is TRBV5-1 and J usage is TRBJ1-1; D is uncertain. Germline V gene sequence: CDR1 SGHRS, CDR2 YFSETQ. This CDR3 is 14 amino acids long. V was trimmed by 3 bases and J by 1 base, leaving 10 bases between them. The CDR3 nucleotides are TGCGCCAGCAGCTACTACCATCAGAACACTGAAGCTTTCTTT. Residues: CASSYYHQNTEAFF. The variable domain in full, completed from reference TRBV5-1 and TRBJ1-1, reads KAGVTQTPRYLIKTRGQQVTLSCSPISGHRSVSWYQQTPGQGLQFLFEYFSETQRNKGNFPGRFSGRQFSNSRSEMNVSTLELGDSALYLCASSYYHQNTEAFFGQGTRLTVV.

The V gene is TRBV12-3 or TRBV12-4, the J gene TRBJ1-1; the D is unclear. The CDR3 length is 12 residues. Trimming removed 1 base from V and 4 bases from J, with 4 bases in between. The CDR3 DNA follows: TGTGCCAGCAGTTTAGTGCCCACTGAAGCTTTCTTT. This encodes CASSLVPTEAFF.

This clonotype turned up a few times. The chain couples TRBV4-3 to TRBJ2-1; D is perhaps TRBD1 or TRBD2 (5 bases each). The ends were cut back, 0 bases at V and 10 bases at J, with 13 bases in the middle. The CDR3 consists of 14 residues. Germline lookup yields CDR1 LGHNA and CDR2 YSLEER. This CDR3 is CASSQDLGVGEQFF. The CDR3 DNA sequence: TGCGCCAGCAGCCAAGATTTGGGGGTCGGGGAGCAGTTCTTC.

The chain's CDR3 is CASSQGLASSYNEQFF. Written as DNA, the CDR3 is TGCGCCAGCAGCCAGGGTCTAGCGAGCTCCTACAATGAGCAGTTCTTC. The genes are TRBV4-3 and TRBJ2-1; a possible D gene is TRBD2 (6 bases). Trimming took off 3 bases at V and 0 bases at J, with 12 bases between the two ends. The CDR3 is 16 amino acids. Per germline, CDR1 LGHNA and CDR2 YSLEER.